This entry lists 14 T cell receptor beta chains sequenced from one sample in a study of blood T cell repertoires in COVID-19 (dated by TCRdb to 2020 to 2022). The protocol used for the library was the immunoSEQ multiplex PCR assay. Held by TCRdb, this immuneACCESS table contains in-frame sequences only and omits some clones. Under half of the omission traces to an unresolved V gene where checked; the cause of the rest is unknown. The sample data list some 450,000 clones, and approximately 88% of these were observed just once. Around an eighth of the sample rests with the top ten. The specimen was peripheral blood. These receptors originate from a woman aged 50 to 65 with COVID-19, enrolled during active disease.

The chain carries TRBV10-2 and TRBJ2-1; TRBD2 might be the D (6 bases). CDR3 length: 12 residues. Trimming shortened V by 10 bases and J by 8 bases, and 15 bases separated the two germline ends. Germline V gene sequence: CDR1 WSHSY, CDR2 SAAADI. The CDR3 reads CATTPPGDEQFF. CDR3 DNA: TGCGCCACCACCCCTCCGGGGGATGAGCAGTTCTTC.

V gene TRBV30 combines with J gene TRBJ2-7, with 8 positions matching TRBD2. Germline CDR1 reads GTSNPN; CDR2 reads SVGIG (reference sequence). This CDR3 is built from 14 residues. The J segment lost 3 bases and the V segment lost 0 bases, leaving 4 bases of the junction unmatched. DNA for the CDR3: TGTGCCTGGAGTGTTCGGGGGGGGAGCTACGAGCAGTACTTC. Translated, it gives CAWSVRGGSYEQYF.

The V and J genes are TRBV3-1 (or the pseudogene TRBV3-2) and TRBJ2-7; D is ambiguous. CDR1 is LGHDT and CDR2 is YNNKEL in the germline V gene (reference sequence). Trimming removed 4 bases at V and 7 bases at J, with 8 bases between. The length of the CDR3 is 11 residues. The CDR3 sequence: CASSLYREQYF. The CDR3 DNA sequence: TGTGCCAGCAGCCTCTACCGGGAGCAGTACTTC.

The V gene is TRBV5-1, the J gene TRBJ2-3; D is perhaps TRBD2 (6 bases). This CDR3 has 17 residues. V was shortened by 5 bases and J by 4 bases, with 23 bases between the two germline ends. Germline assignment: CDR1 SGHRS and CDR2 YFSETQ. The CDR3 DNA reads as TGCGCCAGCAGTACGGGTCCCCGAGCGGGCGGGTCAGATACGCAGTATTTT. This encodes CASSTGPRAGGSDTQYF.

The CDR3 is CASNPTGRRAEAFF. The CDR3 DNA sequence: TGTGCCAGCAACCCTACAGGGAGAAGGGCTGAAGCTTTCTTT. The rearrangement joins TRBV5-6 to TRBJ1-1; maybe TRBD1 (6 bases). In germline, CDR1 is SGHDT, CDR2 YYEEEE. This CDR3 spans 14 amino acids. The germline V and J ends were trimmed by 6 bases and 6 bases, with 18 bases remaining between them.

J is TRBJ2-3 and V is TRBV6-5; a possible D gene is TRBD2 (5 bases). Germline lookup yields CDR1 MNHEY and CDR2 SVGAGI. The CDR3 consists of 14 residues. The ends were cut back, 6 bases at V and 5 bases at J, with 15 bases in the middle. The CDR3 spells CASSLGSSGDTQYF. The CDR3, as DNA: TGTGCCAGCAGCTTAGGGAGTTCTGGAGATACGCAGTATTTT.

This chain joins TRBV19 and TRBJ2-3; 7 nucleotides align to TRBD2. V dropped 7 bases and J dropped 1; count of bases not matched to a gene: 2. Per germline, CDR1 LNHDA and CDR2 SQIVND (reference sequence). The CDR3 is 13 residues long. CDR3 sequence: CASMLAGTDTQYF. The CDR3 bases are TGTGCCAGTATGCTAGCGGGCACAGATACGCAGTATTTT.

The CDR3 loop reads CASSYSFDGSGYTF. The CDR3 nucleotides are TGTGCCAGCAGTTACTCATTCGACGGGAGCGGCTACACCTTC. The V and J genes are TRBV6-5 and TRBJ1-2; D not certain. The ends were cut back, 0 bases at V and 8 bases at J, with 13 bases in the middle. The germline CDR1 and CDR2 sequences are MNHEY and SVGAGI. The CDR3 has 14 amino acids.

The V and J genes are TRBV19 and TRBJ1-1; D ambiguous. This CDR3 is built from 15 residues. The germline gives CDR1 LNHDA, CDR2 SQIVND (reference sequence). Trimming took 1 base from V and 4 from J, leaving 13 bases between them. CDR3: CASSIVAGEGTEAFF. In DNA, the CDR3 is TGTGCCAGTAGTATAGTGGCCGGGGAAGGCACTGAAGCTTTCTTT.

The chain has TRBV1 and TRBJ1-1; TRBD1, the table's D call, lacks a check against the DNA. TRBV1 is a pseudogene segment. The CDR3 sequence is 17 residues long. This CDR3 is CTSSQDRQGAPSTEAFF. The CDR3 DNA sequence: TGCACCAGCAGCCAAGATCGGCAGGGGGCGCCCAGCACTGAAGCTTTCTTT.

The chain uses TRBV3-1 (or the pseudogene TRBV3-2) and TRBJ2-7, with TRBD2 matching over 11 bases. CDR3 length equals 18 residues. The trim removed 0 bases at V and 9 bases at J, leaving 16 bases unmatched. CDR1 and CDR2 (germline): LGHDT, YNNKEL (reference sequence). The DNA of the CDR3 is TGTGCCAGCAGCCAAGAGGGTACTAGCGGGGGAGCGATCGCTGGGCAGTACTTC. Its translation: CASSQEGTSGGAIAGQYF.

A remark on this clone: Other DNA sequences in this sample translate to the same CDR3. The chain employs TRBV19 and TRBJ1-1; D is uncertain. This CDR3 comprises 14 residues. Germline V gene data show CDR1 as LNHDA and CDR2 as SQIVND (reference sequence). V lost 3 bases, J lost 0 bases, and 8 bases lay in between. The CDR3 spells CASSIRGMNTEAFF. In DNA form, the CDR3 reads TGTGCCAGTAGTATTAGAGGGATGAACACTGAAGCTTTCTTT.

The chain recombines TRBV6-6 with TRBJ2-4; tentative D call: TRBD1 (5 bases). V was pared by 0 bases and J by 5 bases, with 14 bases between. The CDR3 totals 16 residues. Germline assignment: CDR1 MNHNY and CDR2 SVGAGI (reference sequence). DNA of the CDR3: TGTGCCAGCAGTTACTCGATGGGGCAGTCCGAAAACATTCAGTACTTC. Protein sequence: CASSYSMGQSENIQYF.

The sample holds one count of this clone. This rearrangement joins TRBV7-9 to TRBJ2-3; tentatively, D is TRBD2 (6 bases). Germline CDR1 SEHNR, CDR2 FQNEAQ (reference sequence). This CDR3 comprises 15 residues. V lost 5 bases to trimming and J lost 4 bases, with 16 bases between them. CDR3 sequence: CASSRGPTGADTQYF. The CDR3 DNA sequence: TGTGCCAGCAGCCGCGGACCCACGGGAGCAGATACGCAGTATTTT.